One and the same sample provided the 2 T cell receptor beta chains below, sequenced in a study of blood T cell repertoires in COVID-19. Sequencing was performed with immunoSEQ multiplex PCR; in TCRdb, only in-frame clones are kept and a portion is missing. The sample contains under 100,000 clones, 75% to 85% of which appear only once. The sequencing sample was made of peripheral blood. These receptor sequences come from a human donor in a cohort sampled during active COVID-19.

The count of this clone is one. The J gene is TRBJ1-2, the V gene TRBV11-2, with TRBD1 matching over 7 bases. Germline CDR1 SGHAT, CDR2 FQNNGV. The CDR3 consists of 13 residues. The V segment lost 4 bases and the J segment 8 bases; nucleotides outside the gene matches: 7. CDR3 region: CASSSYRGFGYTF. As DNA, the CDR3 is TGTGCCAGCAGCTCTTACAGGGGTTTCGGCTACACCTTC.

This clone was found a few times. As DNA, the CDR3 is TGTGCCATCAAGAGGTCCTCAGATTCTGGGGCCAACGTCCTGACTTTC. Protein: CAIKRSSDSGANVLTF. The chain has TRBV10-3 and TRBJ2-6, with D uncertain. Germline V CDR1 and CDR2: ENHRY, SYGVKD. The CDR3 length is 16 residues. The V end lost 7 bases, the J end lost 1 base, and 14 bases lay between the germline ends.